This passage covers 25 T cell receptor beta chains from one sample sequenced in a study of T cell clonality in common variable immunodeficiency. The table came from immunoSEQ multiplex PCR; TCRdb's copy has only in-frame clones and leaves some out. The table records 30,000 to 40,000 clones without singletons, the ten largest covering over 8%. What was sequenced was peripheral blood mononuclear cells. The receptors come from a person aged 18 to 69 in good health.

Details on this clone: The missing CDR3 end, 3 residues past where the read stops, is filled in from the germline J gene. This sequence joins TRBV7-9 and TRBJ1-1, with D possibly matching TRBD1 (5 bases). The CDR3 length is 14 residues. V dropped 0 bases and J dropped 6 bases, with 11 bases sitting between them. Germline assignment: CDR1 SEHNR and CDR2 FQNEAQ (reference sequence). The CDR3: CASSLAGGDSEAFF. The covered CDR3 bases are TGTGCCAGCAGCTTAGCCGGGGGAGATTCTGAA.

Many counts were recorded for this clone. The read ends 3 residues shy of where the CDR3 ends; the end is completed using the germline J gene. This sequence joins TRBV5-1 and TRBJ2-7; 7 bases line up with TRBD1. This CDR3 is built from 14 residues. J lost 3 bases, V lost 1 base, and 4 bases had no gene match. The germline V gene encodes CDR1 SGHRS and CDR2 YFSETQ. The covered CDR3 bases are TGCGCCAGCAGCTTGACAGGGGCCTTCTACGAG. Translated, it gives CASSLTGAFYE. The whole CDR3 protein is CASSLTGAFYEQYF. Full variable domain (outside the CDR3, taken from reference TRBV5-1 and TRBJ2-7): KAGVTQTPRYLIKTRGQQVTLSCSPISGHRSVSWYQQTPGQGLQFLFEYFSETQRNKGNFPGRFSGRQFSNSRSEMNVSTLELGDSALYLCASSLTGAFYEQYFGPGTRLTVT.

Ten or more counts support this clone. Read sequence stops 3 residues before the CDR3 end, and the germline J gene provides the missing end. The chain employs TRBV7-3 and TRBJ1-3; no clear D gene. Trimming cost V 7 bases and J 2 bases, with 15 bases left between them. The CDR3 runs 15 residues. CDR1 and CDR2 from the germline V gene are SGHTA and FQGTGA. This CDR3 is CASTLFEVAGNTIYF. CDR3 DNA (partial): TGTGCCAGCACCTTGTTTGAGGTTGCTGGAAACACC.

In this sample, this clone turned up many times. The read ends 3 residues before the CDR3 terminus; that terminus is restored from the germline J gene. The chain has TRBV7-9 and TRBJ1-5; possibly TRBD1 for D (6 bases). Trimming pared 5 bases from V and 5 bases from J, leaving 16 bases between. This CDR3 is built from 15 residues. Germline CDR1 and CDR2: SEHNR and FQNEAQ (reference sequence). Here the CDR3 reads CASSPRAGADQPQHF. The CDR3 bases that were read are TGTGCCAGCAGCCCCAGGGCAGGGGCGGATCAGCCC.

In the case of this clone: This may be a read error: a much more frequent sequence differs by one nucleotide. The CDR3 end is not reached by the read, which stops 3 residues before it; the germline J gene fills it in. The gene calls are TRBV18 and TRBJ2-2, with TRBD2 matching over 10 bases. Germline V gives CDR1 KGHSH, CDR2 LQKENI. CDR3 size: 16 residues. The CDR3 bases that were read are TGTGCCAGCTCACGGACTAGCGGCTCTGGGGCCAACGTG. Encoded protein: CASSRTSGSGANV. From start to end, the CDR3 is CASSRTSGSGANVLFF.

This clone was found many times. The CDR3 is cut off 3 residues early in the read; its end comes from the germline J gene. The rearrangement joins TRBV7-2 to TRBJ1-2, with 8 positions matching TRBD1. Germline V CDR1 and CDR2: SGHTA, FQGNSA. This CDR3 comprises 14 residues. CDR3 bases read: TGTGCCAGCAGGTCAGGGGGCAGGGGTGGAGGC. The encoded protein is CASRSGGRGGG. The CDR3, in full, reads CASRSGGRGGGYTF.

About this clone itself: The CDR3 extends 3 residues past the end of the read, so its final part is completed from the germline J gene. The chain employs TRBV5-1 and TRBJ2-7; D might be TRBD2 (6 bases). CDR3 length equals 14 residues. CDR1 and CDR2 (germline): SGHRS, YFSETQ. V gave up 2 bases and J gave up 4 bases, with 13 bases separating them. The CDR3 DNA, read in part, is TGCGCCAGCAGCTTTGGTGGAGGGGAGTACGAG. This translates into CASSFGGGEYE. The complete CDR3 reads CASSFGGGEYEQYF. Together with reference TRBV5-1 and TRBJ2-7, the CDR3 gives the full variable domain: KAGVTQTPRYLIKTRGQQVTLSCSPISGHRSVSWYQQTPGQGLQFLFEYFSETQRNKGNFPGRFSGRQFSNSRSEMNVSTLELGDSALYLCASSFGGGEYEQYFGPGTRLTVT.

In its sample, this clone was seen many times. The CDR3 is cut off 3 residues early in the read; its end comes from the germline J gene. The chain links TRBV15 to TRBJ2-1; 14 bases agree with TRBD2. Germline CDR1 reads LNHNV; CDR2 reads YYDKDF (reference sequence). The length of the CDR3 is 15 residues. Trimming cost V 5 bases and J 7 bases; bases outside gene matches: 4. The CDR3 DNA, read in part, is TGTGCCACCAGCTCCGGACTAGCGGGAGGAAATGAG. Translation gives CATSSGLAGGNE. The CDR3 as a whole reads CATSSGLAGGNEQFF.

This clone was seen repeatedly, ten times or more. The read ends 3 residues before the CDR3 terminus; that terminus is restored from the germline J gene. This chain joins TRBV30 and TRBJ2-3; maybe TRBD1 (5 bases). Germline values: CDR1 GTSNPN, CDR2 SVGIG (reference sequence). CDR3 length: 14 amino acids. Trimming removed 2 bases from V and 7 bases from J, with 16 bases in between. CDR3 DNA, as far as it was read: TGTGCCTGGAGTACCGGACATTTGTCGAATACG. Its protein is CAWSTGHLSNT. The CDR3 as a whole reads CAWSTGHLSNTQYF.

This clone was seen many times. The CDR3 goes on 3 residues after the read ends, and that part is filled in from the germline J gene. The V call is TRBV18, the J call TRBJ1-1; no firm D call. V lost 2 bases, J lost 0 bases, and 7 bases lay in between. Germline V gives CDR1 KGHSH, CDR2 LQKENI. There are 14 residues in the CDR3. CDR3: CASSPSSMNTEAFF. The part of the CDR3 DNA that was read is TGTGCCAGCTCACCAAGCTCTATGAACACTGAA.

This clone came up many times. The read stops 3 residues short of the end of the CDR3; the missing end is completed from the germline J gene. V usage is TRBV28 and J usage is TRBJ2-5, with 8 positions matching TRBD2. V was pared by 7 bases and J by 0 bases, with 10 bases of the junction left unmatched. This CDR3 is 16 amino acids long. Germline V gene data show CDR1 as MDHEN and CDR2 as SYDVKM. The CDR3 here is CASNPRGGTYQETQYF. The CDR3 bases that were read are TGTGCCAGCAATCCTCGGGGGGGGACGTACCAAGAGACC.

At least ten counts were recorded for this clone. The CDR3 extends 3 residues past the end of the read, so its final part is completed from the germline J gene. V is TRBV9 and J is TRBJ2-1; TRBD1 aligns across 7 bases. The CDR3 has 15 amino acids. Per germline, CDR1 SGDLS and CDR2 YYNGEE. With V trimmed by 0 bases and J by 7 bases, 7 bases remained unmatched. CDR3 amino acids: CASSVEGGRGNEQFF. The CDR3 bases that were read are TGTGCCAGCAGCGTAGAAGGGGGCAGGGGAAATGAG.

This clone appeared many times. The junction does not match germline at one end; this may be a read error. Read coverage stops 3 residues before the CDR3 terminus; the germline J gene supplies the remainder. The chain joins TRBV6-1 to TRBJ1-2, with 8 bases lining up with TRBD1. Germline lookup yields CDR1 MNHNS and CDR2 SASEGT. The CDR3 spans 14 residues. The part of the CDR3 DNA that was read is TGTGCCAGCCGTGATGGACAGGGATTCTATGGC. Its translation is CASRDGQGFYG. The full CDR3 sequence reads CASRDGQGFYGYTF.

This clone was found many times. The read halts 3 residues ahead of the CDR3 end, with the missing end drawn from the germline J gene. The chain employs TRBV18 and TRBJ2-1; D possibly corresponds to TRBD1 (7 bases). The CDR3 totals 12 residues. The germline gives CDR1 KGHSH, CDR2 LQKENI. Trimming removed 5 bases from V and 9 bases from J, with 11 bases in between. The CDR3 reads CASSSRGAEQFF. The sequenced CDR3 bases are TGTGCCAGCTCATCCAGGGGGGCTGAG. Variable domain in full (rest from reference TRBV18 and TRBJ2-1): NAGVMQNPRHLVRRRGQEARLRCSPMKGHSHVYWYRQLPEEGLKFMVYLQKENIIDESGMPKERFSAEFPKEGPSILRIQQVVRGDSAAYFCASSSRGAEQFFGPGTRLTVL.

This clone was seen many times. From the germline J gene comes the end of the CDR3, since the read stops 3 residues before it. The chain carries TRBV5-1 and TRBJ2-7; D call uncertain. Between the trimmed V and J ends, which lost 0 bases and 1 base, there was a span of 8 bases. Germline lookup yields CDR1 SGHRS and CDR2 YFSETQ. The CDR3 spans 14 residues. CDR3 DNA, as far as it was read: TGCGCCAGCAGCTTGGCCCAAGGGTCCTACGAG. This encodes CASSLAQGSYE. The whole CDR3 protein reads CASSLAQGSYEQYF.

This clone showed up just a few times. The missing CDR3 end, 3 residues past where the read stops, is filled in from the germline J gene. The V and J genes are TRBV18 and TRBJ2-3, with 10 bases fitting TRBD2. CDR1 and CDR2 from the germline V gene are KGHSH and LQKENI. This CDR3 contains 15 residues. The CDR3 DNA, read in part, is TGTGCCAGCTCATCGGGACTAGCGTATCAAGAGACG. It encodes CASSSGLAYQET. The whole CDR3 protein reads CASSSGLAYQETQYF.

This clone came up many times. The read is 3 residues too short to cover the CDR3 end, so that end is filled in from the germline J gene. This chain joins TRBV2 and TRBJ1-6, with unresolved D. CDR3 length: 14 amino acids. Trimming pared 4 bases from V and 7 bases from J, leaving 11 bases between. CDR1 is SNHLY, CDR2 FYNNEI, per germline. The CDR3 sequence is CASSASGRNSPLHF. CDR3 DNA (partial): TGTGCCAGCAGTGCGTCCGGCAGGAATTCACCC.

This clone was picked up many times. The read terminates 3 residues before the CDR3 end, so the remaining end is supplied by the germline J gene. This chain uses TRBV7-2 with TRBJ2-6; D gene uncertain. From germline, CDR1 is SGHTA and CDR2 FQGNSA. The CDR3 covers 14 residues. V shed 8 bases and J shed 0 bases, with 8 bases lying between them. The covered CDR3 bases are TGTGCCAGCGGCCACAGCTCTGGGGCCAACGTC. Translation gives CASGHSSGANV. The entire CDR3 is CASGHSSGANVLTF.

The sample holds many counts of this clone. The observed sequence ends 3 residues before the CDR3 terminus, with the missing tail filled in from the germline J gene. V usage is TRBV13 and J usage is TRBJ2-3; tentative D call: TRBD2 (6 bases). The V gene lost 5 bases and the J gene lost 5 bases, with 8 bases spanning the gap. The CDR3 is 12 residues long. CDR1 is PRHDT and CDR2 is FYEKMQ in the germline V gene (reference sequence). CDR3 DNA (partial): TGTGCCAGCAGCCTGGGGGGAGATACG. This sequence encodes CASSLGGDT. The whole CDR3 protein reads CASSLGGDTQYF.

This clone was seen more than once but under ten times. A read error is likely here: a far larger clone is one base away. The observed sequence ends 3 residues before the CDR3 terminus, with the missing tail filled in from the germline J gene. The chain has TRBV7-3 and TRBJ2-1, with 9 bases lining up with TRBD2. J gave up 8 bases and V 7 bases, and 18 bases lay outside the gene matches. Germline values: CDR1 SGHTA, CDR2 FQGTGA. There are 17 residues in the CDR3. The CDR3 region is CASNPNPSGRIEDEQFF. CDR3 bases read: TGTGCCAGCAACCCCAACCCGAGCGGGAGGATCGAAGATGAG.

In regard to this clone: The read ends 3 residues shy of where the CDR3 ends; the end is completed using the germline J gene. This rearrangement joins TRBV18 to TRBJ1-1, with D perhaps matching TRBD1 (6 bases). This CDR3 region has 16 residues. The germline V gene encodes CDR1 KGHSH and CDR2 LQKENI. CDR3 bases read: TGTGCCAGCTCGCTCAGAACAGCGGGGGCACAAGAGACA. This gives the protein CASSLRTAGAQET. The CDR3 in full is CASSLRTAGAQETAFF.

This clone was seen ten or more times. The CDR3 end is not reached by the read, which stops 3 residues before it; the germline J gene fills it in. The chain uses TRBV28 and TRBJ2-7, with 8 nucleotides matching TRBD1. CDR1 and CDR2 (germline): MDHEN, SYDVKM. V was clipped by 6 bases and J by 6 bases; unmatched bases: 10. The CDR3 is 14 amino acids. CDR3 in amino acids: CASSRPRQGFEQYF. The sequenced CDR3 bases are TGTGCCAGCAGCCGCCCCAGACAGGGGTTCGAG.

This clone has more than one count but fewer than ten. Partial CDR3 DNA: TGTGCCAGTAACCGAGAAGGAGGGACAGGGAACTACGAC. Its protein is CASNREGGTGNYD. In full, the CDR3 reads CASNREGGTGNYDYTF. This chain uses TRBV19 with TRBJ1-2; TRBD1 matches 9 bases. The read ends 3 residues shy of where the CDR3 ends; the end is completed using the germline J gene. The germline gives CDR1 LNHDA, CDR2 SQIVND (reference sequence). This CDR3 comprises 16 residues.

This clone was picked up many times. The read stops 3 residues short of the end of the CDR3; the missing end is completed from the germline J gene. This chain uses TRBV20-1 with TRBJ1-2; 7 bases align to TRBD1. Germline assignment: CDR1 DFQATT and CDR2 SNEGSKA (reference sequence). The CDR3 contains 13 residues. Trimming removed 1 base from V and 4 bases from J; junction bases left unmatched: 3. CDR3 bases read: TGCAGTGCTAGAGCCGGGACAGTCTATGGC. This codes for CSARAGTVYG. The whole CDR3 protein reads CSARAGTVYGYTF.

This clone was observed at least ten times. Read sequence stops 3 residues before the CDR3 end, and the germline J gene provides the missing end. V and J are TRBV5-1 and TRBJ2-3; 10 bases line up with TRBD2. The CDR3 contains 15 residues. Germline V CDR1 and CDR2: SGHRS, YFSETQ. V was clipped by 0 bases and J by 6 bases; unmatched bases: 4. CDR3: CASSLDTSGMDTQYF. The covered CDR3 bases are TGCGCCAGCAGCTTGGATACTAGCGGGATGGATACG.